The TCR beta chain under discussion was sequenced for a study of blood T cell repertoires in COVID-19 (dated by TCRdb to the early 2020s). About the study as a whole: The collaborator samples originated in the United States, Italy and Spain and spanned the acute and convalescent phases of COVID-19. The material from the prospective study consisted of cDNA or gDNA derived from T cells, B-cell-depleted T cells, or PBMCs. The dataset comprised deeply sampled blood TCRbeta repertoires from subjects exposed to, actively infected with, or recovered from COVID-19. The repertoires were released in a freely available public database meant as a resource for research on the immune response to SARS-CoV-2. The samples were drawn from two sources: the first 160 participants of the ongoing ImmuneRACE study, and 950 to 1,500 subjects contributed by 6 global collaborators. Nearly every sample came with metadata listing a de-identified subject ID, COVID-19 status, age in years and sex. Where available, HLA class I and class II types were obtained from metadata supplied by the sample provider rather than from assay-based typing.

This clone has more than one count but fewer than ten. There is no known antigen for this receptor. Base qualities were left out, and no much larger clone turns up one base away. TCRbeta CDR3 regions were amplified from genomic DNA by means of the immunoSEQ Assay, a bias-controlled multiplex PCR. The study's own analysis went as follows. The number of nucleated cells in each sample was estimated from the amplification of reference gene primers within the assay. To quantify the absolute abundance of each unique TCRbeta CDR3 rearrangement, sequence reads were collapsed and filtered. For each sample, productive Simpson clonality was calculated by taking the square root of Simpson's diversity index across productive rearrangements. Here the immuneACCESS table is served through TCRdb, limited to in-frame sequences with V and J called. Missing clones are a known gap in these copies; in checked studies unresolved V genes cover under half, and the rest lacks a known reason. V and J calls and clone size come straight from that table; D and trimming were deduced from the DNA. Within this sample are about 89,000 clones, with almost 85% of them counted one time only. In total, the top ten clones hold over 9.5% of the sample.

The collaborating institutions used their own protocols to collect whole blood in K2EDTA tubes. Collaborator samples were shipped for TCRbeta analysis as frozen whole blood, isolated PBMCs, or DNA extracted from either sample type. CDR1 SGHTA and CDR2 FQGNSA were looked up in the germline V gene. The CDR3 has 14 amino acids, counting the end cysteine and phenylalanine. The kept DNA is CDR3 alone, 42 bases in frame from the first base. Deletion took 2 bases off V and 5 bases off J, with a span of 13 bases between the germline ends. Overall study outcomes, separate from this receptor: The quantity of clinical and demographic metadata differed by source and by participant and was supplied without curation.

This clonotype was obtained from a man between 70 and 80 years old with acute or convalescent COVID-19. The chain couples TRBV7-2 to TRBJ2-7; perhaps TRBD1 is the D gene, with 6 bases matching. Sequenced material: peripheral blood. CDR3 reads: CASSLYQGMHEQYF. In nucleotides, the sequence is TGTGCCAGCAGCTTATACCAGGGGATGCACGAGCAGTACTTC.